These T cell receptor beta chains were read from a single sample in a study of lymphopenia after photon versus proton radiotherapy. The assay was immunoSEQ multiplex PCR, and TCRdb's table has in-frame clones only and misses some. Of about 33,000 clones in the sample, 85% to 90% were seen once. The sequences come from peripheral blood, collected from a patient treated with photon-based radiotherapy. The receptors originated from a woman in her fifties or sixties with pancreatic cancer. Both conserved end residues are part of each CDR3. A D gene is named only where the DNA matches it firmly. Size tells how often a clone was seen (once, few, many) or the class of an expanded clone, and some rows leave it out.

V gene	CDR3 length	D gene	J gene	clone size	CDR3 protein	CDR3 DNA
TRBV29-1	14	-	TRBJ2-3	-	CSVGRGRGTDTQYF	TGCAGCGTTGGGAGGGGCAGGGGGACAGATACGCAGTATTTT
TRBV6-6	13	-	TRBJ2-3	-	CASSYSGTRVGYF	TGTGCCAGCAGTTACTCCGGGACTCGAGTGGGGTATTTT
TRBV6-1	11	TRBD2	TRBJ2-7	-	CATGGGYEQYF	TGTGCCACCGGGGGGGGCTACGAGCAGTACTTC
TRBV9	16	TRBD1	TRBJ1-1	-	CASSAGQGVDGTEAFF	TGTGCCAGCAGCGCAGGACAGGGGGTGGACGGCACTGAAGCTTTCTTT
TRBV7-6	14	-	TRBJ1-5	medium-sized	CASSLGQEGNPQHF	TGTGCCAGCAGCTTAGGCCAGGAGGGAAATCCCCAGCATTTT
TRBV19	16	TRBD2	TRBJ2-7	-	CASKRLAGGNSYEQYF	TGTGCCAGTAAACGGCTAGCGGGAGGGAACTCCTACGAGCAGTACTTC
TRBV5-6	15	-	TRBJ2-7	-	CASSLLGPSSYEQYF	TGTGCCAGCAGCCTATTAGGTCCCAGCTCCTACGAGCAGTACTTC
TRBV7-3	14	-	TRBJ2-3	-	CASSLDHSTDTQYF	TGTGCCAGCAGCTTAGACCATAGTACAGATACGCAGTATTTT
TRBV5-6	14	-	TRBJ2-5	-	CASSFGGSSETQYF	TGTGCCAGCAGCTTTGGGGGGTCCTCGGAGACCCAGTACTTC
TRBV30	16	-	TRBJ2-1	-	CAWSVRWERAYNEQFF	TGTGCCTGGAGTGTAAGGTGGGAACGGGCCTACAATGAGCAGTTCTTC
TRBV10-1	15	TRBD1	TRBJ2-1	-	CASSEGGTGNNEQFF	TGCGCCAGCAGTGAGGGGGGGACAGGGAACAATGAGCAGTTCTTC
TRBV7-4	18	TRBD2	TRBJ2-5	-	CASSPGLAGRVDQETQYF	TGTGCCAGCAGCCCGGGACTAGCGGGAAGGGTGGACCAAGAGACCCAGTACTTC
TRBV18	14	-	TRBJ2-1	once	CASSPLGPRNEQFF	TGTGCCAGCTCACCATTAGGGCCACGCAATGAGCAGTTCTTC
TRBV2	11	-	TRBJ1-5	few	CASSVDQPQHF	TGTGCCAGCAGTGTTGACCAGCCCCAGCATTTT
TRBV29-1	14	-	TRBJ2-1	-	CSVEDRGVGNEQFF	TGCAGCGTTGAAGACAGGGGAGTGGGGAATGAGCAGTTCTTC
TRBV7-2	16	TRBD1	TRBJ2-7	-	CASSLAGQGAAYEQYF	TGTGCCAGCAGCTTAGCGGGGCAGGGGGCTGCCTACGAGCAGTACTTC
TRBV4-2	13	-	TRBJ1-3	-	CASSQDTDGTIYF	TGTGCCAGCAGCCAAGACACGGACGGCACCATATATTTT
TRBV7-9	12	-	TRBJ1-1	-	CASSGGTEVAFF	TGTGCCAGCAGCGGGGGTACCGAAGTAGCTTTCTTT
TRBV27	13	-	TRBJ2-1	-	CASSLSRLGGQFF	TGTGCCAGCAGTTTAAGCAGGTTGGGAGGGCAGTTCTTC
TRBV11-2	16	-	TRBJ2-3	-	CASSLDPRAGTDTQYF	TGTGCCAGCAGCTTAGATCCGAGGGCTGGCACAGATACGCAGTATTTT
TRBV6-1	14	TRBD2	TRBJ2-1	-	CASSETSGVGEQFF	TGTGCCAGCAGTGAAACTAGCGGAGTGGGGGAGCAGTTCTTC
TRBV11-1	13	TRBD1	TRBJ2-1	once	CASSLAGQEEQFF	TGTGCCAGCAGCTTAGCGGGACAGGAGGAGCAGTTCTTC
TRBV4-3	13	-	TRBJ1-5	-	CASSQQLNQPQHF	TGCGCCAGCAGCCAACAACTGAATCAGCCCCAGCATTTT
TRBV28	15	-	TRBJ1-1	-	CASSLTGYMNTEAFF	TGTGCCAGCAGTTTGACAGGATATATGAACACTGAAGCTTTCTTT
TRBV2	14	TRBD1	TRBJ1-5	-	CASKKQGSGQPQHF	TGTGCCAGCAAAAAACAGGGGTCGGGTCAGCCCCAGCATTTT
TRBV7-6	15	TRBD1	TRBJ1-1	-	CASSEITGGITEAFF	TGTGCCAGCAGCGAAATCACAGGGGGCATAACTGAAGCTTTCTTT
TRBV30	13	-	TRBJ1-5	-	CAWSGGGDQPQHF	TGTGCCTGGAGTGGGGGTGGCGATCAGCCCCAGCATTTT
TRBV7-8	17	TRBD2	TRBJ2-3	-	CASSLTSSGSVTDTQYF	TGTGCCAGCAGCTTAACCTCTAGCGGGAGCGTCACAGATACGCAGTATTTT
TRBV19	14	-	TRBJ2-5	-	CASSMSQGPETQYF	TGTGCCAGTAGTATGTCGCAGGGGCCGGAGACCCAGTACTTC
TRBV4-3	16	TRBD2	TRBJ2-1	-	CASSQEGGMRANEQFF	TGCGCCAGCAGCCAAGAGGGAGGGATGAGGGCCAATGAGCAGTTCTTC
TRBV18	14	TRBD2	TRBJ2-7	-	CASQTSGTAYEQYF	TGTGCCAGCCAGACTAGCGGGACCGCCTACGAGCAGTACTTC
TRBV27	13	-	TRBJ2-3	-	CASSLSSTDTQYF	TGTGCCAGCAGTTTATCGAGCACAGATACGCAGTATTTT
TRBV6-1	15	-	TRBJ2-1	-	CASSRAGDYYNEQFF	TGTGCCAGCAGTCGCGCAGGAGACTACTACAATGAGCAGTTCTTC
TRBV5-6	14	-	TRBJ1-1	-	CASSLGAGALEAFF	TGTGCCAGCAGCTTGGGGGCAGGGGCCCTTGAAGCTTTCTTT
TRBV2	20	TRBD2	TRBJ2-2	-	CASSEASPLGLAGVRGELFF	TGTGCCAGCAGTGAAGCAAGCCCACTAGGACTAGCGGGAGTCAGGGGGGAGCTGTTTTTT
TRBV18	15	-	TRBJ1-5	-	CASSPLGGPDQPQHF	TGTGCCAGCTCACCCTTGGGAGGACCCGATCAGCCCCAGCATTTT
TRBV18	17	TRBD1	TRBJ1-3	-	CASSLNYRDSSGNTIYF	TGTGCCAGCTCACTCAATTACCGGGACAGCTCTGGAAACACCATATATTTT
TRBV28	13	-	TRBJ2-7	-	CASSQNGGSEQYF	TGTGCCAGCAGCCAAAACGGGGGTAGCGAGCAGTACTTC
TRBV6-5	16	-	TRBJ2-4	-	CASSYSGQGAKNIQYF	TGTGCCAGCAGTTACTCCGGCCAGGGAGCCAAAAACATTCAGTACTTC
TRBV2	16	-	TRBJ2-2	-	CASSSSTRGGGGELFF	TGTGCCAGCAGTAGCTCGACGAGGGGTGGAGGCGGGGAGCTGTTTTTT
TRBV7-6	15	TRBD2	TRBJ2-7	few	CASSLGAGGSYEQYF	TGTGCCAGCAGCTTAGGGGCGGGAGGGTCCTACGAGCAGTACTTC
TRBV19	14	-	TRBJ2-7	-	CASSPPGRGYEQYF	TGTGCCAGTAGCCCCCCCGGTAGGGGCTACGAGCAGTACTTC
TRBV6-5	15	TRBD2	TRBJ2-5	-	CASSPGGGGQETQYF	TGTGCCAGCAGCCCTGGGGGGGGAGGGCAAGAGACCCAGTACTTC
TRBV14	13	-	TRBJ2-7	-	CASSQEIRREQYF	TGTGCCAGCAGCCAAGAGATTAGACGCGAGCAGTACTTC
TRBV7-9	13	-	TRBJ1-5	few	CASSWGQNQPQHF	TGTGCCAGCAGCTGGGGACAAAATCAGCCCCAGCATTTT
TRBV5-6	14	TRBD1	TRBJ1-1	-	CASSHGTGTTEAFF	TGTGCCAGCAGCCATGGGACAGGGACCACTGAAGCTTTCTTT
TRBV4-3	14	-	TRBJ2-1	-	CASSPLSASNEQFF	TGCGCCAGCAGCCCCCTCTCGGCTTCCAATGAGCAGTTCTTC
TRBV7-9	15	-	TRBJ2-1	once	CASSSPGLVDNEQFF	TGTGCCAGCAGCTCACCGGGACTCGTTGACAATGAGCAGTTCTTC
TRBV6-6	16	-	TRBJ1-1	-	CASSYSIEEQNTEAFF	TGTGCCAGCAGTTACTCGATAGAGGAACAGAACACTGAAGCTTTCTTT
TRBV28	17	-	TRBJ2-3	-	CASSFPSLAPYTDTQYF	TGTGCCAGCAGTTTCCCCTCTCTAGCGCCCTACACAGATACGCAGTATTTT
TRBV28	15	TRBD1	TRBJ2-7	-	CASSQGTGGRYEQYF	TGTGCCAGCAGTCAGGGGACAGGGGGTCGCTACGAGCAGTACTTC
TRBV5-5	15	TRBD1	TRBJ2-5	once	CASHLSGQEQETQYF	TGTGCCAGCCACCTGTCTGGACAGGAGCAAGAGACCCAGTACTTC